Below, 3 T cell receptor beta chains from the same sample are listed, as sequenced in a study of OX40 agonist ivuxolimab in advanced cancers. Clones were sequenced by immunoSEQ multiplex PCR, and TCRdb holds only the in-frame ones, with some missing. The data show 30,000 to 45,000 clones, about 82% seen once. This sample comprised CD4+ or CD8+ T cells sorted from blood, obtained in a trial of the OX40 agonist ivuxolimab. Source of these receptors: an adult with an advanced solid tumor such as melanoma, head and neck, liver or kidney cancer.

This rearrangement joins TRBV11-3 to TRBJ2-1, with unresolved D. The CDR3 length is 13 residues. Germline CDR1 is SGHNT and CDR2 is YENEEA. V lost 4 bases and J 7 bases, leaving 11 bases between the germline ends. The CDR3 loop is CASSSNDGNEQFF. DNA for the CDR3: TGTGCCAGCAGCTCTAACGACGGTAATGAGCAGTTCTTC.

This clone was seen a single time. For the CDR3, the DNA is TGTGCCAGTAGTAGGACTAGCGATATGTACGAGCAGTACTTC. Translating gives CASSRTSDMYEQYF. This rearrangement joins TRBV19 to TRBJ2-7; 9 nucleotides align to TRBD2. The CDR3 has 14 residues. Germline CDR1 LNHDA, CDR2 SQIVND (reference sequence). V lost 4 bases and J lost 4; bases outside the gene matches: 5.

There are a few counts of this clone. V and J are TRBV19 and TRBJ2-7; tentatively, D is TRBD1 or TRBD2 (5 bases each). Deletions cut 4 bases from V and 7 bases from J, with 17 bases between. CDR1 is LNHDA and CDR2 is SQIVND in the germline V gene (reference sequence). There are 14 residues in the CDR3. CDR3 nucleotides: TGTGCCAGTAGTACTAGATCCGGGACGAAAGAGCAGTACTTC. It is translated as CASSTRSGTKEQYF.